This TCR beta chain emerged from a study of blood T cells in healthy people across ages. Study-level points and caveats: Naive CD4+ cells and diversity were both higher in long-lived donors than in aged donors.

The second PCR ran roughly 6 to 11 cycles with a sample-barcoded 5' primer and J-beta primers. Through a template-switch adaptor with 12 random nucleotides, each cDNA molecule received a tag. Using its own MiXCR run on the 5' RACE reads, TCRdb lists one record per CDR3 protein. The table lists about 1.8 million distinct CDR3 sequences, roughly 49% of them singletons. With regard to this clonotype: Antigen: not known.

V was clipped by 6 bases and J by 2 bases; unmatched bases: 11. The CDR3 extends over 16 amino acids. Germline V gene lookup returns CDR1 MDHEN and CDR2 SYDVKM. The receptor's source is a middle-aged woman in good health. Sample: blood. The chain employs TRBV28 and TRBJ2-5, with TRBD1 matching over 8 bases. CDR3 DNA sequence: TGTGCCAGCAGCCTAGCCTCCACAGGGGGACAAGAGACCCAGTACTTC. Its protein is CASSLASTGGQETQYF.